Listed below are T cell receptor beta chains from one sample, sequenced in a study of neurological immune-mediated disorders. One entry per CDR3 protein results from TCRdb running MiXCR on the 5' RACE reads. Here the sample spans fewer than 50,000 distinct CDR3 sequences, around 10% being singletons. Source material: PBMCs. All receptors come from a man aged 60 to 69 with HTLV-1-associated myelopathy (HAM/TSP). The conserved cysteine and the conserved F or W are not part of the CDR3 here. The D gene is left open where the match is weak.

d_call	v_call	cdr3_aa
TRBD2	TRBV20-1	SARDRTSGRAGPPSNEQF
.	TRBV20-1	SARGAAPTDTQY
.	TRBV29-1	SVGETDYGYT
.	TRBV20-1	SASLGRLQDQY
TRBD2	TRBV20-1	SAIKVGLAGSGGSYNEQF
.	TRBV5-5	ASNPPAGNEQF
TRBD1	TRBV7-2	ASSWDRETYLSYEQY
.	TRBV4-2	ASSQGLAAGNEQF
TRBD1	TRBV20-1	SARAGTGGNHGYT
.	TRBV20-1	SASILARRGYEQY
.	TRBV7-9	ASSRYGLNTEAF
.	TRBV27	ASILSDMGNTIY
.	TRBV28	ASNRVRVIPDTQY
.	TRBV7-8	ASSPRSSGEQF
.	TRBV5-1	ASSRRGDTQY
TRBD1	TRBV5-1	ASNLGDSSYNSPLH
TRBD2	TRBV7-3	ASSPGVAGVPGANVLT
TRBD2	TRBV20-1	SAGGLAVSPDTQY
.	TRBV20-1	SARSQGNYGYT
TRBD1	TRBV5-1	ASSLRTGAYTEAF